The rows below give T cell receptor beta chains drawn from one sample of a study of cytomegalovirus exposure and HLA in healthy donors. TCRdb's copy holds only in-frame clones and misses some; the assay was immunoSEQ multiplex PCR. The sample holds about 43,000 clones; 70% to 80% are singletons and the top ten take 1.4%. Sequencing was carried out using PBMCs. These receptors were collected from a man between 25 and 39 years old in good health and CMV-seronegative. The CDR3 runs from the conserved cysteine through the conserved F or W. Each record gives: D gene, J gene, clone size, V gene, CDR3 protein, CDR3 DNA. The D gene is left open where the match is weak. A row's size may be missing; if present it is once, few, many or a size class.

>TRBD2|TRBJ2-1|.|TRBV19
CASALAGSSYNEQFF
TGTGCCAGTGCCCTAGCGGGAAGCTCCTACAATGAGCAGTTCTTC
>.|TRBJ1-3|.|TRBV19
CASGGSASGNTIYF
TGTGCCAGCGGGGGGTCGGCCTCTGGAAACACCATATATTTT
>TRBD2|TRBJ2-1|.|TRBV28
CASSLHSGNTDNEQFF
TGTGCCAGCAGTTTACATAGCGGGAATACTGACAATGAGCAGTTCTTC
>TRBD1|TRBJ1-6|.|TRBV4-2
CASSQKGQPDNSPLHF
TGTGCCAGCAGCCAAAAGGGACAGCCAGATAATTCACCCCTCCACTTT
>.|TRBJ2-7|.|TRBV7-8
CASSTPRIGGSYEQYF
TGTGCCAGCAGCACTCCCCGGATAGGCGGCTCCTACGAGCAGTACTTC
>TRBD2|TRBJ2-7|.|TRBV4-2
CASNNAGTSRYEQYF
TGTGCCAGCAACAACGCGGGGACTAGCCGCTACGAGCAGTACTTC
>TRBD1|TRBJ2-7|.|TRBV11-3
CASSPRTGFSYEQYF
TGTGCCAGCAGCCCCCGGACAGGGTTCTCCTACGAGCAGTACTTC
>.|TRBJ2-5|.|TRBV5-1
CASSKSPSVQETQYF
TGCGCCAGCAGTAAGTCCCCTAGCGTTCAAGAGACCCAGTACTTC
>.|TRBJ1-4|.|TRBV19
CASRRGDANEKLFF
TGTGCCAGTCGCAGGGGCGATGCTAATGAAAAACTGTTTTTT
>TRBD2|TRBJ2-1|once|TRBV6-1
CASSDSWTSGFF
TGTGCCAGCAGTGATTCTTGGACTAGCGGGTTCTTC
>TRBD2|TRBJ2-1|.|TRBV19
CASGTGTSGNEQFF
TGTGCCAGTGGGACCGGGACTAGCGGGAATGAGCAGTTCTTC
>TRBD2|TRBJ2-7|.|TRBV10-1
CASSDGLAYEQYF
TGCGCCAGCAGTGATGGACTAGCCTACGAGCAGTACTTC
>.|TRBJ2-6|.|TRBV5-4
CASSPHITGSGANVLTF
TGTGCCAGCAGCCCGCACATTACAGGCTCTGGGGCCAACGTCCTGACTTTC
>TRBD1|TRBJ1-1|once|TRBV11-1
CASSPRDRGDTEAFF
TGTGCCAGCAGCCCCCGGGACAGGGGGGACACTGAAGCTTTCTTT
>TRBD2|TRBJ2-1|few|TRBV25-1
CASGRTGGESSYNEQFF
TGTGCCAGCGGTAGGACGGGAGGGGAGAGCTCCTACAATGAGCAGTTCTTC
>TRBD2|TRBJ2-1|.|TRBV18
CASSPPGGGSSYNEQFF
TGTGCCAGCTCACCGCCGGGGGGGGGAAGCTCCTACAATGAGCAGTTCTTC
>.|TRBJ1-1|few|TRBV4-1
CASSQVYYGEGSNTEAFF
TGCGCCAGCAGCCAAGTCTATTACGGGGAGGGATCGAACACTGAAGCTTTCTTT
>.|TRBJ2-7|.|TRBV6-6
CASSSGRTTYEQYF
TGTGCCAGCAGTTCCGGACGGACTACCTACGAGCAGTACTTC
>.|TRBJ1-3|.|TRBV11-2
CASSNRQSLWGNTIYF
TGTGCCAGCAGCAACCGACAGAGCCTTTGGGGAAACACCATATATTTT
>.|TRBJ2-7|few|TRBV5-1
CASRSVPGPYEQYF
TGCGCCAGCAGGAGTGTCCCGGGTCCCTACGAGCAGTACTTC